What follows are 20 T cell receptor beta chains derived from one specimen sequenced in a study of cytotoxic CD8 clonotypes in ibrutinib-treated CLL. TCRdb's copy holds only in-frame clones and misses some; the assay was immunoSEQ multiplex PCR. The profile shows about 68,000 clones, about two thirds of them singletons. Specimen: PBMCs, collected after 12 months of ibrutinib treatment. These TCRs come from a human donor with chronic lymphocytic leukemia.

The chain recombines TRBV6-1 with TRBJ1-2; D gene uncertain. V lost 2 bases and J 2 bases, leaving 9 bases between the germline ends. The CDR3 is made up of 14 amino acids. Germline V lookup: CDR1 MNHNS, CDR2 SASEGT. CDR3 region: CASSERRPNYGYTF. DNA for the CDR3: TGTGCCAGCAGTGAACGACGGCCAAACTATGGCTACACCTTC.

V and J are TRBV4-1 and TRBJ1-1; D is ambiguous. Trimming removed 4 bases from V and 8 bases from J, with 23 bases in between. In germline, CDR1 is MGHRA, CDR2 YSYEKL. CDR3 size: 16 residues. This CDR3 is CASSREGLVGSHEAFF. DNA of the CDR3: TGCGCCAGCAGCCGAGAAGGGTTGGTAGGTAGTCACGAAGCTTTCTTT.

The chain uses TRBV30 and TRBJ2-2; D possibly corresponds to TRBD2 (5 bases). Trimming stripped 3 bases from V and 5 bases from J, with 7 bases between. Per the germline V gene, CDR1 is GTSNPN and CDR2 is SVGIG (reference sequence). The CDR3 covers 12 residues. The CDR3: CAWRRGTGELFF. The DNA of the CDR3 is TGTGCCTGGAGGAGAGGGACCGGGGAGCTGTTTTTT.

The chain links TRBV18 to TRBJ1-4; D is unclear. Germline values: CDR1 KGHSH, CDR2 LQKENI. The CDR3 covers 18 residues. V was pared by 2 bases and J by 0 bases, with 16 bases between. The CDR3 is CASSPRVLNRATNEKLFF. In DNA, the CDR3 is TGTGCCAGCTCACCAAGAGTTCTCAACCGTGCAACTAATGAAAAACTGTTTTTT.

J is TRBJ2-3 and V is TRBV5-5; D gene ambiguous. The CDR3 contains 12 residues. Germline assignment: CDR1 SGHKS and CDR2 YYEKEE (reference sequence). Trimming shortened V by 2 bases and J by 5 bases, and 6 bases separated the two germline ends. CDR3 protein: CASSFSRDTQYF. The CDR3 bases are TGTGCCAGCAGCTTTTCGCGAGATACGCAGTATTTT.

V gene TRBV6-6 combines with J gene TRBJ2-1; D might be TRBD2 (6 bases). The V end was cut by 5 bases, the J end by 2 bases, with 16 bases between. CDR1 is MNHNY and CDR2 is SVGAGI in the germline V gene (reference sequence). CDR3 length: 16 residues. CDR3 bases: TGTGCCAGCAGTCACCCGACTAGTTCTACCTACAATGAGCAGTTCTTC. Protein sequence: CASSHPTSSTYNEQFF.

This rearrangement joins TRBV5-1 to TRBJ2-5; D unclear. CDR3 length equals 15 residues. Germline V CDR1 and CDR2: SGHRS, YFSETQ. V was clipped by 0 bases and J by 2 bases, with 11 bases between them. CDR3 loop: CASSLEGRRQETQYF. CDR3 DNA: TGCGCCAGCAGCTTGGAAGGACGAAGACAAGAGACCCAGTACTTC.

V is TRBV6-4 and J is TRBJ2-3; the D is unclear. This CDR3 has 14 amino acids. CDR1 is MRHNA, CDR2 SNTAGT, per germline. The V end was cut by 3 bases, the J end by 0 bases, with 7 bases between. Here the CDR3 reads CASSEGLSTDTQYF. CDR3 DNA: TGTGCCAGCAGTGAAGGGTTAAGCACAGATACGCAGTATTTT.

J is TRBJ2-7 and V is TRBV2, with TRBD1 matching 8 bases. The germline gives CDR1 SNHLY, CDR2 FYNNEI. J gave up 2 bases and V 9 bases, and 18 bases lay outside the gene matches. CDR3 length: 17 residues. CDR3 sequence: CASRPTSAGQGTYEQYF. In nucleotides, the CDR3 is TGTGCCAGTCGCCCCACGAGCGCCGGACAGGGTACCTACGAGCAGTACTTC. Full variable domain (remainder filled in from reference TRBV2 and TRBJ2-7): EPEVTQTPSHQVTQMGQEVILRCVPISNHLYFYWYRQILGQKVEFLVSFYNNEISEKSEIFDDQFSVERPDGSNFTLKIRSTKLEDSAMYFCASRPTSAGQGTYEQYFGPGTRLTVT.

This chain connects TRBV27 to TRBJ1-3; D is ambiguous. The germline V gene has CDR1 MNHEY and CDR2 SMNVEV (reference sequence). Between the trimmed V and J ends, which lost 8 bases and 0 bases, there was a span of 11 bases. The CDR3 is made up of 14 amino acids. CDR3 coding DNA: TGTGCCAGCCGAGGCGGGAGCTCTGGAAACACCATATATTTT. Encoded protein: CASRGGSSGNTIYF.

Only a few counts were recorded for this clone. The rearrangement joins TRBV11-2 to TRBJ2-3, with 8 bases identical to TRBD2. CDR1 and CDR2 from the germline V gene are SGHAT and FQNNGV. V gave up 0 bases and J gave up 0 bases; unmatched junction bases: 5. This CDR3 comprises 17 residues. In DNA form, the CDR3 reads TGTGCCAGCAGCTTAGATATCGGCGGGGGGAGCACAGATACGCAGTATTTT. This encodes CASSLDIGGGSTDTQYF.

CDR3 sequence: CASSSTAYGYTF. The CDR3 DNA is TGTGCCAGCAGCTCGACAGCGTATGGCTACACCTTC. The J gene is TRBJ1-2, the V gene TRBV7-9, with a possible D match to TRBD1 (5 bases). The CDR3 spans 12 residues. V was trimmed by 4 bases and J by 5 bases, leaving 8 bases between them. Germline assignment: CDR1 SEHNR and CDR2 FQNEAQ (reference sequence).

This clone was recorded a few times. The J gene is TRBJ1-4, the V gene TRBV5-1; TRBD1 matches 7 bases. Trimming cost V 4 bases and J 0 bases; bases outside gene matches: 9. The V gene's germline CDR1 is SGHRS and CDR2 YFSETQ. There are 17 residues in the CDR3. The CDR3 protein is CASSPGDSHATNEKLFF. CDR3 bases: TGCGCCAGCAGCCCAGGGGACAGCCATGCAACTAATGAAAAACTGTTTTTT. The complete variable domain, with remaining parts taken from reference TRBV5-1 and TRBJ1-4, reads KAGVTQTPRYLIKTRGQQVTLSCSPISGHRSVSWYQQTPGQGLQFLFEYFSETQRNKGNFPGRFSGRQFSNSRSEMNVSTLELGDSALYLCASSPGDSHATNEKLFFGSGTQLSVL.

The rearrangement links TRBV5-4 to TRBJ1-1; no definite D call. V was shortened by 0 bases and J by 0 bases, with 9 bases between the two germline ends. This CDR3 contains 15 residues. The germline V gene has CDR1 SGHNT and CDR2 YYREEE (reference sequence). CDR3 DNA sequence: TGTGCCAGCAGCTTGGCGCAGACTATGAACACTGAAGCTTTCTTT. Translating gives CASSLAQTMNTEAFF.

Here the CDR3 reads CASGLRRDQPQHF. CDR3 nucleotides: TGTGCTAGTGGTTTGAGGAGGGATCAGCCCCAGCATTTT. The J gene is TRBJ1-5, the V gene TRBV12-5; D unresolved. The ends were cut back, 2 bases at V and 5 bases at J, with 7 bases in the middle. The germline CDR1 and CDR2 sequences are LGHNT and FRNRAP. CDR3 size: 13 residues.

The rearrangement links TRBV7-2 to TRBJ2-2, with D possibly being TRBD2 (5 bases). Deletions cut 5 bases from V and 5 bases from J, with 9 bases between. Looked up from germline, CDR1 is SGHTA and CDR2 is FQGNSA. The CDR3 runs to 13 residues. The CDR3 sequence: CASSRGPTGELFF. The CDR3, as DNA: TGTGCCAGCAGCCGAGGGCCAACCGGGGAGCTGTTTTTT.

This chain connects TRBV2 to TRBJ2-3; TRBD2 agrees at 8 bases. This CDR3 spans 16 amino acids. V shed 5 bases, J shed 5 bases, and the junction held 12 bases outside the gene matches. Germline lookup yields CDR1 SNHLY and CDR2 FYNNEI. The CDR3 DNA follows: TGTGCCAGCAGTTCCCTCAGCGGGGGCCTGGGAGATACGCAGTATTTT. It codes for CASSSLSGGLGDTQYF.

This clone was counted a few times. V is TRBV30 and J is TRBJ2-4; 7 nucleotides line up with TRBD1. Germline-derived CDR1 and CDR2 are GTSNPN and SVGIG (reference sequence). CDR3 size: 12 residues. This CDR3 is CASQGSGNIQYF. CDR3 sequence (DNA): TGTGCATCACAGGGGTCGGGGAACATTCAGTACTTC.

This clone was picked up a small number of times. The chain recombines TRBV2 with TRBJ1-1; maybe TRBD1 (5 bases). The V and J ends lost 3 bases and 3 bases respectively, with 8 bases between them. Germline V gives CDR1 SNHLY, CDR2 FYNNEI. The CDR3 length is 13 residues. CDR3 DNA sequence: TGTGCCAGCAGTGACGGGGGACACACTGAAGCTTTCTTT. Amino acid sequence: CASSDGGHTEAFF.

The CDR3 protein is CASSRSRMGRGVYEQYF. The DNA of the CDR3 is TGTGCCAGTTCGAGATCACGAATGGGCAGGGGGGTTTACGAGCAGTACTTC. The chain couples TRBV7-8 to TRBJ2-7, with D tentatively TRBD1 (7 bases). The CDR3 runs 17 residues. The germline CDR1 and CDR2 sequences are SGHVS and FQNEAQ. V lost 9 bases and J 4 bases, leaving 28 bases between the germline ends.